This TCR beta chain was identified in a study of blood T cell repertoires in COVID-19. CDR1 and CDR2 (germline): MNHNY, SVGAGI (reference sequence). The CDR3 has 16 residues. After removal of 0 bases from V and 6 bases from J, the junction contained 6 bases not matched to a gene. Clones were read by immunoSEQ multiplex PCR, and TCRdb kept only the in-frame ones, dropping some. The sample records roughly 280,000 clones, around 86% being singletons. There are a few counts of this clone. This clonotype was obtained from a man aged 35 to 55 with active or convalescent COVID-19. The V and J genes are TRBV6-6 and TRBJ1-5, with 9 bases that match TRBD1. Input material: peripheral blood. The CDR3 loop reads CASSYSDRGEGQPQHF. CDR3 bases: TGTGCCAGCAGTTACTCCGACAGGGGGGAGGGTCAGCCCCAGCATTTT.